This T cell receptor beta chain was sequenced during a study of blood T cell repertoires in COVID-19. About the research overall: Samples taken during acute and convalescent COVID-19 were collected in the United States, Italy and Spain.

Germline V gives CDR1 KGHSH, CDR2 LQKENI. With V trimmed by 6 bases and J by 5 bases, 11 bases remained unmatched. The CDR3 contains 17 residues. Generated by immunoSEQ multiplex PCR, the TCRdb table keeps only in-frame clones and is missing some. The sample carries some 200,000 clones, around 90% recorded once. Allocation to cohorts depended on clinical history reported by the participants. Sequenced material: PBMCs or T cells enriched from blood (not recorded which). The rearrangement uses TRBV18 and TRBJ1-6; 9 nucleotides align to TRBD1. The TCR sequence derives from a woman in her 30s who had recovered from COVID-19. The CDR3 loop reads CASSRAGTGSNNSPLHF. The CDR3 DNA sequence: TGTGCCAGCTCTCGAGCCGGGACAGGGTCTAATAATTCACCCCTCCACTTT.